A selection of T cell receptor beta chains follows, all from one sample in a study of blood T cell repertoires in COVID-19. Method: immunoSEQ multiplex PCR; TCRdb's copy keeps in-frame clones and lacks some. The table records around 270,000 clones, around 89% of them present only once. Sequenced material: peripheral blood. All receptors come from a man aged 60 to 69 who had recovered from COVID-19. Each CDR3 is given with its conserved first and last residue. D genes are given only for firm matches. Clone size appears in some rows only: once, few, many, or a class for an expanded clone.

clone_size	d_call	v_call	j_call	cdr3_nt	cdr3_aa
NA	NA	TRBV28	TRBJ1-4	TGTGCCAGCATCCCGGGGGGTCGGAGGGAAAAACTGTTTTTT	CASIPGGRREKLFF
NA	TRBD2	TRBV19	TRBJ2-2	TGTGCCAGTGGGACTAGCGAACCCGGGGAGCTGTTTTTT	CASGTSEPGELFF
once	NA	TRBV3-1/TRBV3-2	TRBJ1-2	TGTGCCAGCAGCCAAGTGGGACTCTCTAACTATGGCTACACCTTC	CASSQVGLSNYGYTF
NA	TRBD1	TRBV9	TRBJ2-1	TGTGCCAGCAGCGCCGGACAGGGACCAAACCCTAGCTCCTACAATGAGCAGTTCTTC	CASSAGQGPNPSSYNEQFF
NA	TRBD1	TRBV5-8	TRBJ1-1	TGTGCCAGCAGCCCCCTACAGGGGGCGGAGATGAACACTGAAGCTTTCTTT	CASSPLQGAEMNTEAFF
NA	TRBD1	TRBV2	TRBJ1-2	TGTGCCAGCAGTGAATTGGGTCGACAGGGGGCACAGTATGGCTACACCTTC	CASSELGRQGAQYGYTF
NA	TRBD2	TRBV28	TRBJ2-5	TGTGCCAGCAGTTTGGGGCTAGCGGCTTTAGAGGAGACCCAGTACTTC	CASSLGLAALEETQYF
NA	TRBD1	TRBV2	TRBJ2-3	TGTGCCAGCAGTAACAGGGGGTTGGGCACAGATACGCAGTATTTT	CASSNRGLGTDTQYF
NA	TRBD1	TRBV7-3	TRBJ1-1	TGTGCCAGCAGGTTGACAGGGCCGAACACTGAAGCTTTCTTT	CASRLTGPNTEAFF
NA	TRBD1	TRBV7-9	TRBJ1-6	TGTGCCAGCAGCCCGACTCGGACAGGGCTCGCTTCACCCCTCCACTTT	CASSPTRTGLASPLHF
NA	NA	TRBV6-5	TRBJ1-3	TGTGCCAGCAGTTCGACAGGTTCTGGAAACACCATATATTTT	CASSSTGSGNTIYF
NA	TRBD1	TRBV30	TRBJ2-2	TGTGCCTGGAGGCAACCCTCACCCTGGACAGGGAACACCGGGGAGCTGTTTTTT	CAWRQPSPWTGNTGELFF
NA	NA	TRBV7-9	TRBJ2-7	TGTGCCAGCAGCTTAGGAGGACGGGGTAGCTCCTACGAGCAGTACTTC	CASSLGGRGSSYEQYF
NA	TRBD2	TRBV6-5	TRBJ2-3	TGTGCCAGTATAAGCGGGGCTAGCACAGATACGCAGTATTTT	CASISGASTDTQYF
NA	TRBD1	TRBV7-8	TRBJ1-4	TGTGCCAGCAGCCTGACAGGGACCGAATCTAATGAAAAACTGTTTTTT	CASSLTGTESNEKLFF
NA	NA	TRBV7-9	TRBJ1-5	TGTGCCAGCAGCCCGGAGGACAGCTATCAGCCCCAGCATTTT	CASSPEDSYQPQHF
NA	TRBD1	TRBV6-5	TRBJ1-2	TGTGCCAGCAGTTTTGACAGGGGCCTTGGTGGCTACACCTTC	CASSFDRGLGGYTF
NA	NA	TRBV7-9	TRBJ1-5	TGTGCCAGCAGCTTGGGAGCCGCTTCCGGGCCCATGGGCAATCAGCCCCAGCATTTT	CASSLGAASGPMGNQPQHF
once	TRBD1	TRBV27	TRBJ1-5	TGTGCCAGCAGACGACAGGGGGCAAGCAATCAGCCCCAGCATTTT	CASRRQGASNQPQHF
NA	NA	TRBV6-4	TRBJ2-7	TGTGCCTTTCGACAGGACTCCTACGAGCAGTACTTC	CAFRQDSYEQYF
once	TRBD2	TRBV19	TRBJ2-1	TGTGCCAGTAGCAGCCTAGCGGGGGGGCGGGATGAGCAGTTCTTC	CASSSLAGGRDEQFF
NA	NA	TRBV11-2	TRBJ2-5	TGTGCCAGCAGCGTGAGGCAAGAGACCCAGTACTTC	CASSVRQETQYF
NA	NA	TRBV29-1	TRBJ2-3	TGCAGCGTTGAAAGGGGGGAGGGCCTGTCTCAGCAGTATTTT	CSVERGEGLSQQYF
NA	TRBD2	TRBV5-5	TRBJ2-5	TGTGCCAGCAGCTTGGCCGTAGCGGGGGGGCCGAGGGAGACCCAGTACTTC	CASSLAVAGGPRETQYF
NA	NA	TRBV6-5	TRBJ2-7	TGTGCCAGCAGTTACGAGGGATACGAGCAGTACTTC	CASSYEGYEQYF
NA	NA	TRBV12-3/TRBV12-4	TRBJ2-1	TGTGCCAGCAGGGCCCAAACAGTTGGTGAGCAGTTCTTC	CASRAQTVGEQFF
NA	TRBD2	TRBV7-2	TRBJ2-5	TGTGCCAGCAGCCAAGGACTAGCGGGGGGCCAAGAGACCCAGTACTTC	CASSQGLAGGQETQYF
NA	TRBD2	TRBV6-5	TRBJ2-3	TGTGCCAGCAGTTCAGCGGGGAGTAGCACAGATACGCAGTATTTT	CASSSAGSSTDTQYF
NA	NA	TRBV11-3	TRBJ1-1	TGTGCCAGCAGCTTCCGGTCGGACACTGAAGCTTTCTTT	CASSFRSDTEAFF
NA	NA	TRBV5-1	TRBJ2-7	TGCGCCAGCATTCCGCACCGGGACAAACCAATCTCCTACGAGCAGTACTTC	CASIPHRDKPISYEQYF
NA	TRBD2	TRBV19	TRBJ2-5	TGTGCCAGTAGTCTCGTGGGTAGCGGGGGGGAGACCCAGTACTTC	CASSLVGSGGETQYF
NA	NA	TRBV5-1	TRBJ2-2	TGCGCCAGCAGCTTGTTTCCGGGCAGGGCCCAGAACACCGGGGAGCTGTTTTTT	CASSLFPGRAQNTGELFF
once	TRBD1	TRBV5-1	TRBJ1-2	TGCGCCAGCAGCTTGGACAGGGGAGGATCCTATGGCTACACCTTC	CASSLDRGGSYGYTF
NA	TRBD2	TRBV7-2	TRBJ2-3	TGTGCCAGCAGCTTTAACGCGGGGGGAACCACAGATACGCAGTATTTT	CASSFNAGGTTDTQYF
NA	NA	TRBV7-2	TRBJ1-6	TGTGCCAGCAGCTTAAATTCGGGAACAGTCAGGAGTTCACCCCTCCACTTT	CASSLNSGTVRSSPLHF
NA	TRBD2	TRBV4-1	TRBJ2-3	TGCGCCAGCAGCCAGGCATTCTCGGGACTAGTACGTACAGATACGCAGTATTTT	CASSQAFSGLVRTDTQYF
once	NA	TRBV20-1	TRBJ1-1	TGCAGTGCTAGAGCCATTACTGAAGCTTTCTTT	CSARAITEAFF
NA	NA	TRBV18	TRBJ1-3	TGTGCCAGCTCACCATGGACAAAAGAAACTGGAAACACCATATATTTT	CASSPWTKETGNTIYF
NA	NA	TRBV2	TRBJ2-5	TGTGCCAGCACTAACCCGTCGGGGGGCACGGAGACCCAGTACTTC	CASTNPSGGTETQYF
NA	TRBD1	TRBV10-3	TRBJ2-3	TGTGCCATCGGACAGGGAACAGATACGCAGTATTTT	CAIGQGTDTQYF
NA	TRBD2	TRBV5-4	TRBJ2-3	TGTGCCAGCGGCCCCACTAGCGGGGGTGCAGATACGCAGTATTTT	CASGPTSGGADTQYF
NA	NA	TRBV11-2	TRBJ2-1	TGTGCCAGCAGCTTAAGGCAGGGGAATTTGGATGAGCAGTTCTTC	CASSLRQGNLDEQFF
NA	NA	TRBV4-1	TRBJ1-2	TGCGCCAGCAGCCAAGTAGGACAGACCGTAAATGGCTACACCTTC	CASSQVGQTVNGYTF
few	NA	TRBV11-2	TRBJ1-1	TGTGCCAGCAGCCAACGGGGGGACACTGAAGCTTTCTTT	CASSQRGDTEAFF
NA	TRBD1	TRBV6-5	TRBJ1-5	TGTGCCAGCAGTTTGAAGGGGGCAATCGGCAATCAGCCCCAGCATTTT	CASSLKGAIGNQPQHF
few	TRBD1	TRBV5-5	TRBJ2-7	TGTGCCAGCAGCCAGAGGGACAGGGACTTTTTTTACGAGCAGTACTTC	CASSQRDRDFFYEQYF
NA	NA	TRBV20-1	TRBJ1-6	TGCAGTGCTAGAGGGGAGGGCCCCCTCCACTTT	CSARGEGPLHF
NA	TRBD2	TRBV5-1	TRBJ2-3	TGCGCCAGCAGCTTATTAGCGGGGGCCTACACAGATACGCAGTATTTT	CASSLLAGAYTDTQYF
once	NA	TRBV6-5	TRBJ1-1	TGTGCCAGCAGTTACGACTCGGGGGGGCGGGCTGAAGCTTTCTTT	CASSYDSGGRAEAFF
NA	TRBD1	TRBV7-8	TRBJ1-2	TGTGCCAGCAGCGTAGGGGGACAGGGGGCGCCCGGCTACACCTTC	CASSVGGQGAPGYTF
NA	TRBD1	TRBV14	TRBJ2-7	TGTGCCAGCAGCCAAAGGGGGACAGCCACCTACGAGCAGTACTTC	CASSQRGTATYEQYF